This T cell receptor beta chain was profiled in a study of CD8 T cells in Susac syndrome. Across the whole study: Clinical remission applied to about 8 sequenced Susac syndrome patients, and about 6 had active disease. Susac syndrome patients were untreated, on corticosteroids with some adding intravenous immunoglobulin, or on intravenous immunoglobulin only.

Regarding this clonotype: Its antigen is unknown.

Findings and limits, study-wide: As the study acknowledged, the number of individuals who were part of its TCR sequencing and HLA analysis was relatively small. The number of Susac-specific public clones found was approximately 15 in total CD8+ repertoires and four or five in CD8+ TEMRA repertoires.

CDR1 and CDR2 (germline): SEHNR, FQNEAQ (reference sequence). V trimming: 7 bases; J trimming: 3 bases; junction bases outside the gene matches: 13. The CDR3 consists of 16 residues. It was with random hexamers that roughly 0.45 to 1 ug RNA was reverse transcribed. In TCRdb, the immunoSEQ multiplex PCR reads were re-called with MiXCR into one record per CDR3 protein. The sample contains about 53,000 distinct CDR3 sequences, 85% to 95% of which appear only once. Sequencing was performed on CD8+ T cells from PBMCs. The source of this sequence is a human donor with Susac syndrome. V gene TRBV7-9 combines with J gene TRBJ1-1; 8 bases are shared with TRBD1. This CDR3 reads CASTKPRTGIDTEAFF. CDR3 DNA sequence: TGTGCCAGCACCAAACCCCGGACAGGGATAGACACTGAAGCTTTCTTT. Combining the CDR3 with reference TRBV7-9 and TRBJ1-1 gives the whole variable domain DTGVSQNPRHKITKRGQNVTFRCDPISEHNRLYWYRQTLGQGPEFLTYFQNEAQLEKSRLLSDRFSAERPKGSFSTLEIQRTEQGDSAMYLCASTKPRTGIDTEAFFGQGTRLTVV.